The rows below give T cell receptor beta chains drawn from one sample of a study of CD8 T cells in Susac syndrome. TCRdb re-analysed the immunoSEQ multiplex PCR reads in MiXCR, keeping a single row per CDR3 protein. The sample has more than 150,000 distinct CDR3 sequences; around 95% are singletons. The sequenced material came from CD4+ T cells from PBMCs. The origin of the receptors is a human donor with Susac syndrome. Both conserved end residues are part of each CDR3. The D gene is left open where the match is weak. The listing skips clone size in some rows; elsewhere it reads once, few, many or a size class.

D: .
V: TRBV2
size: .
J: TRBJ2-3
DNA: TGTGCCACTTCCCAGGGGGGGCCAGATACGCAGTATTTT
CDR3: CATSQGGPDTQYF

D: TRBD1
V: TRBV7-9
size: .
J: TRBJ1-1
DNA: TGTGCCAGCAGCTTCCCGGGACAGCTTGTAACTGAAGCTTTCTTT
CDR3: CASSFPGQLVTEAFF

D: .
V: TRBV6-2/TRBV6-3
size: .
J: TRBJ2-3
DNA: TGTGCCAGCAGTGACCGGGACGGAACAGATACGCAGTATTTT
CDR3: CASSDRDGTDTQYF

D: .
V: TRBV5-6
size: .
J: TRBJ1-5
DNA: TGTGCCAGCAGCTTCGGCGAACAGCCCCAGCATTTT
CDR3: CASSFGEQPQHF

D: .
V: TRBV2
size: .
J: TRBJ2-5
DNA: TGTGCCGGTACCCGGGACGCCCAAGAGACCCAGTACTTC
CDR3: CAGTRDAQETQYF

D: .
V: TRBV14
size: .
J: TRBJ1-4
DNA: TGTGCCAGCAGCCCGATCGGACTTCCTGCAACTAATGAAAAACTGTTTTTT
CDR3: CASSPIGLPATNEKLFF

D: TRBD2
V: TRBV20-1
size: .
J: TRBJ2-7
DNA: TGCAGTGCAGGGGGCGGGGGGGCCGTCTTTTCCTACGAGCAGTACTTC
CDR3: CSAGGGGAVFSYEQYF

D: .
V: TRBV7-3
size: .
J: TRBJ2-5
DNA: TGTGCCAGCAGCCGAAACAGGGGACTCCAAGAGACCCAGTACTTC
CDR3: CASSRNRGLQETQYF

D: TRBD2
V: TRBV20-1
size: .
J: TRBJ2-1
DNA: TGCAGTGCTCTTGCGCTAGCGGGGGGCTCCTACAATGAGCAGTTCTTC
CDR3: CSALALAGGSYNEQFF

D: .
V: TRBV19
size: once
J: TRBJ2-3
DNA: TGTGCCAGTAGCCACCCCCAGACGGATACGCAGTATTTT
CDR3: CASSHPQTDTQYF

D: .
V: TRBV5-6
size: .
J: TRBJ1-6
DNA: TGTGCCAGCAGCATGGGACGGAATTCACCCCTCCACTTT
CDR3: CASSMGRNSPLHF

D: .
V: TRBV4-3
size: .
J: TRBJ1-2
DNA: TGCGCCAGCAGCCAAGGGATTAGCAGGGACTATGGCTACACCTTC
CDR3: CASSQGISRDYGYTF

D: .
V: TRBV7-2
size: .
J: TRBJ1-1
DNA: TGTGCCAGCAGCCGACATCCGAACACTGAAGCTTTCTTT
CDR3: CASSRHPNTEAFF

D: .
V: TRBV2
size: .
J: TRBJ1-1
DNA: TGTGCCAGCAGTGAAGAAGGGCACAACACTGAAGCTTTCTTT
CDR3: CASSEEGHNTEAFF

D: .
V: TRBV4-2
size: .
J: TRBJ2-3
DNA: TGTGCCAGCAGCCAAGGAACGGGGGTCCTCGCGGATACGCAGTATTTT
CDR3: CASSQGTGVLADTQYF

D: .
V: TRBV3-1
size: .
J: TRBJ1-1
DNA: TGTGCCAGTAAAATAAGGGGCGAGAACACTGAAGCTTTCTTT
CDR3: CASKIRGENTEAFF

D: .
V: TRBV3-1
size: .
J: TRBJ2-2
DNA: TGTGCCAGCAGCCAAGGTCTCTTGGGGGGAGTCACCGGGGAGCTGTTTTTT
CDR3: CASSQGLLGGVTGELFF

D: .
V: TRBV9
size: .
J: TRBJ2-5
DNA: TGTGCCAGCAGCGTAGATTGGGGGGGCGAAGAAACCCAGTACTTC
CDR3: CASSVDWGGEETQYF

D: .
V: TRBV7-2
size: .
J: TRBJ2-7
DNA: TGTGCCAGCAGCTTTGTGGGCGAGCAGTACTTC
CDR3: CASSFVGEQYF

D: TRBD2
V: TRBV29-1
size: .
J: TRBJ2-3
DNA: TGCAGCGTTGAACCGACTAGCGGGGGAGTAACAGATACGCAGTATTTT
CDR3: CSVEPTSGGVTDTQYF

D: TRBD2
V: TRBV28
size: .
J: TRBJ2-3
DNA: TGTGCCACCAACCCGCCGGGGGGAAACACAGATACGCAGTATTTT
CDR3: CATNPPGGNTDTQYF

D: TRBD1
V: TRBV7-6
size: .
J: TRBJ2-5
DNA: TGTGCCAGCAGCCGGATTCAGCCAACAGGGGGAAAAGAGACCCAGTACTTC
CDR3: CASSRIQPTGGKETQYF

D: TRBD1
V: TRBV4-1
size: .
J: TRBJ2-1
DNA: TGCGCCAGCAGCCAGGGGGACAGGGTGGTTGAGCAGTTCTTC
CDR3: CASSQGDRVVEQFF

D: TRBD2
V: TRBV20-1
size: .
J: TRBJ2-1
DNA: TGCAGTGCTTCCCCACCTAGCGGCACCTACAATGAGCAGTTCTTC
CDR3: CSASPPSGTYNEQFF

D: .
V: TRBV27
size: .
J: TRBJ1-4
DNA: TGTGCCAGCAGTTTAGGGGGTGATCGTGAAAAACTGTTTTTT
CDR3: CASSLGGDREKLFF

D: .
V: TRBV20-1
size: .
J: TRBJ2-3
DNA: TGCAGTGCTAGAGGGACTCCGCGGGATACGCAGTATTTT
CDR3: CSARGTPRDTQYF

D: TRBD2
V: TRBV5-1
size: .
J: TRBJ2-3
DNA: TGCGCCAGCGGACCTAGCGGGGGCCGCACAGATACGCAGTATTTT
CDR3: CASGPSGGRTDTQYF

D: .
V: TRBV4-3
size: .
J: TRBJ1-1
DNA: TGCGCCAGCCGAAACCACGGTCCGAACACTGAAGCTTTCTTT
CDR3: CASRNHGPNTEAFF

D: .
V: TRBV20-1
size: .
J: TRBJ2-5
DNA: TGCAGTGTTCCTAGATACCAAGAGACCCAGTACTTC
CDR3: CSVPRYQETQYF

D: TRBD1
V: TRBV5-1
size: .
J: TRBJ1-1
DNA: TGCGCCAGCAGCTTGGGGAGGACAGGACCCGAAGCTTTCTTT
CDR3: CASSLGRTGPEAFF

D: .
V: TRBV5-1
size: .
J: TRBJ1-6
DNA: TGCGCCAGCAGCTTGGACAGGGTTTCACCCCTCCACTTT
CDR3: CASSLDRVSPLHF

D: TRBD1
V: TRBV7-9
size: .
J: TRBJ2-7
DNA: TGTGCCAGCAGCTTTCCCGGACAGGGGTTAGCCTACGAGCAGTACTTC
CDR3: CASSFPGQGLAYEQYF

D: TRBD1
V: TRBV20-1
size: .
J: TRBJ1-2
DNA: TGCAGTGCTAGTAGACAACCGACAGGGATCACCTATGGCTACACCTTC
CDR3: CSASRQPTGITYGYTF

D: TRBD1
V: TRBV11-1
size: .
J: TRBJ2-7
DNA: TGTGCCAGCAGCAACCGGGACAGGGGATCCTACGAGCAGTACTTC
CDR3: CASSNRDRGSYEQYF

D: .
V: TRBV7-2
size: .
J: TRBJ2-5
DNA: TGTGCCAGCAGCTTAGCTATGTACCAAGAGACCCAGTACTTC
CDR3: CASSLAMYQETQYF

D: .
V: TRBV30
size: .
J: TRBJ1-2
DNA: TGTGCCTGGAGTGTTGGAGGGGACGGCTACACCTTC
CDR3: CAWSVGGDGYTF

D: .
V: TRBV12-3/TRBV12-4
size: few
J: TRBJ2-6
DNA: TGTGCCAGCAGTTTGGGTGTCTCTGGGGCCAACGTCCTGACTTTC
CDR3: CASSLGVSGANVLTF

D: .
V: TRBV18
size: .
J: TRBJ2-5
DNA: TGTGCCAGCTCACCACTGGGGAACGGGACACCTCGCGACCAAGAGACCCAGTACTTC
CDR3: CASSPLGNGTPRDQETQYF

D: TRBD1
V: TRBV20-1
size: .
J: TRBJ2-7
DNA: TGCAGTGCTAGATCGGGACAGGGGGCTCCCTACGAGCAGTACTTC
CDR3: CSARSGQGAPYEQYF

D: TRBD1
V: TRBV12-3/TRBV12-4
size: .
J: TRBJ2-5
DNA: TGTGCCAGCAGCGGACAGGGAAGGCATGAGACCCAGTACTTC
CDR3: CASSGQGRHETQYF

D: .
V: TRBV25-1
size: once
J: TRBJ2-3
DNA: TGTGCCAGCAAACGTACTCCCGGGGGCGGGCAGTATTTT
CDR3: CASKRTPGGGQYF

D: TRBD1
V: TRBV5-4
size: .
J: TRBJ2-7
DNA: TGTGCCAGCAGTCGAGGACAGGGTCGCGAGCAGTACTTC
CDR3: CASSRGQGREQYF

D: .
V: TRBV28
size: .
J: TRBJ1-4
DNA: TGTGCCATAACTAATGAAAAACTGTTTTTT
CDR3: CAITNEKLFF

D: TRBD2
V: TRBV15
size: once
J: TRBJ2-5
DNA: TGTGCCACAGGACTAGCGGGGGGTGGGACCCAGTACTTC
CDR3: CATGLAGGGTQYF

D: .
V: TRBV7-3
size: .
J: TRBJ2-7
DNA: TGTGCCAGCAGCTTTGGGCTCGGGTCTCACTACGAGCAGTACTTC
CDR3: CASSFGLGSHYEQYF

D: TRBD1
V: TRBV7-3
size: .
J: TRBJ2-3
DNA: TGTGCCAGCAGCTTGTTTACTAACAGGGGCAGCACAGATACGCAGTATTTT
CDR3: CASSLFTNRGSTDTQYF

D: TRBD1
V: TRBV5-1
size: .
J: TRBJ1-1
DNA: TGCGCCAGCAGCCCGAGGACAGGGGGGGACACTGAAGCTTTCTTT
CDR3: CASSPRTGGDTEAFF

D: .
V: TRBV20-1
size: .
J: TRBJ2-2
DNA: TGCAGTGCTAGAGGGGATAGCGGTGGGGCAAGGACCGGGGAGCTGTTTTTT
CDR3: CSARGDSGGARTGELFF

D: .
V: TRBV20-1
size: .
J: TRBJ1-2
DNA: TGCAGTGCTAACGGGGGCCGGGGGGGTGGCTACACCTTC
CDR3: CSANGGRGGGYTF

D: .
V: TRBV30
size: .
J: TRBJ2-3
DNA: TGTGCCTGGAGTACCCTCATGCAGGGGGGGACAGATACGCAGTATTTT
CDR3: CAWSTLMQGGTDTQYF